Listed below are T cell receptor beta chains from one sample, sequenced in a study of T cell changes during pregnancy in multiple sclerosis. TCRdb keeps only in-frame clones here, not all; method: immunoSEQ multiplex PCR. The table records tens of thousands of clones, 85% to 90% of them present only once. This material consisted of CD4+ T cells from peripheral blood mononuclear cells, taken in the first trimester of pregnancy. These receptors originate from a female donor with multiple sclerosis, enrolled in a pregnancy study. CDR3s include the opening cysteine and the closing phenylalanine or tryptophan. The order of the fields is J gene, V gene, D gene, CDR3 length, clone size, CDR3 DNA, CDR3 protein. D genes are given only for firm matches. Not all rows give a size; the values are once, few, many and, for expanded clones, a class.

TRBJ2-5 | TRBV25-1 | NA | 14 | NA | TGTGCCAGCAGGGGAAGTCAGGGTCAAGAGACCCAGTACTTC | CASRGSQGQETQYF
TRBJ2-1 | TRBV5-1 | TRBD2 | 21 | once | TGCGCCAGCAGCCAAGCGCCAAGGACTAGCGGGGGTCTTAATTCCTACAATGAGCAGTTCTTC | CASSQAPRTSGGLNSYNEQFF
TRBJ1-5 | TRBV19 | NA | 19 | NA | TGTGCCAGTAGTATCCTCTTAGGGGCGGACCTTTATAGCAATCAGCCCCAGCATTTT | CASSILLGADLYSNQPQHF
TRBJ2-3 | TRBV13 | NA | 16 | NA | TGTGCCAGCAGCTTCGTAGGACTACTTAACACAGATACGCAGTATTTT | CASSFVGLLNTDTQYF
TRBJ1-2 | TRBV6-1 | NA | 15 | once | TGTGCCAGCAGCGAAGGGGGGCCGGGTGACTATGGCTACACCTTC | CASSEGGPGDYGYTF
TRBJ1-5 | TRBV18 | NA | 14 | NA | TGTGCCAGCTCACCCGGGGGGGGCAATCAGCCCCAGCATTTT | CASSPGGGNQPQHF
TRBJ1-5 | TRBV6-6 | TRBD1 | 15 | NA | TGTGCCAGCACCAAACGGACAGGGGGCCATCAGCCCCAGCATTTT | CASTKRTGGHQPQHF
TRBJ1-2 | TRBV10-3 | NA | 15 | NA | TGTGCCATCAGTGAGATGGCGGGAGGCGGCTATGGCTACACCTTC | CAISEMAGGGYGYTF
TRBJ1-5 | TRBV28 | NA | 17 | NA | TGTGCCAGCAGCCCCTCGGGGGACGATGGAAGCAATCAGCCCCAGCATTTT | CASSPSGDDGSNQPQHF
TRBJ2-7 | TRBV15 | TRBD1 | 16 | NA | TGTGCCACCAGCAGAGATCCAGGACAGGGTTTTTCCGAGCAGTACTTC | CATSRDPGQGFSEQYF
TRBJ1-1 | TRBV28 | NA | 15 | NA | TGTGCCAGCAGTTTACCCACAGGAAGGAACACTGAAGCTTTCTTT | CASSLPTGRNTEAFF
TRBJ2-1 | TRBV5-1 | NA | 15 | NA | TGCGCCAGCAGCTTGGTCACTAGCCAGGGCTATGAGCAGTTCTTC | CASSLVTSQGYEQFF
TRBJ2-1 | TRBV19 | NA | 15 | NA | TGTGCCAGTAGTAATAGTGCGCGCTCCTACAATGAGCAGTTCTTC | CASSNSARSYNEQFF
TRBJ2-7 | TRBV6-5 | TRBD1 | 14 | NA | TGTGCCAGCAGCCGAGACAGGGGCTCCTACGAGCAGTACTTC | CASSRDRGSYEQYF
TRBJ1-1 | TRBV28 | TRBD1 | 14 | NA | TGTGCCAGCAGTTTTTGGCAGGGGGCGACTGAAGCTTTCTTT | CASSFWQGATEAFF
TRBJ1-5 | TRBV30 | NA | 14 | NA | TGTGCCTGGAGTGTGGGGGGGTTTCATCAGCCCCAGCATTTT | CAWSVGGFHQPQHF
TRBJ2-1 | TRBV14 | TRBD2 | 16 | once | TGTGCCAGCAGCAAGCCCGGGACTAGCGGGAGAAATGAGCAGTTCTTC | CASSKPGTSGRNEQFF
TRBJ1-1 | TRBV5-4 | NA | 14 | NA | TGTGCCAGCAGCTTTCCAGGGTCGAACACTGAAGCTTTCTTT | CASSFPGSNTEAFF
TRBJ2-7 | TRBV7-9 | NA | 13 | medium-sized | TGTGCCAGCAGCTTAGGGACAGAATACGAGCAGTACTTC | CASSLGTEYEQYF
TRBJ2-3 | TRBV30 | NA | 15 | NA | TGTGCCTGGAGTCCAAGGGGGGGGTGGACAGATACGCAGTATTTT | CAWSPRGGWTDTQYF
TRBJ2-3 | TRBV27 | TRBD2 | 18 | NA | TGTGCCAAGGTCGGACTAGCGGGAGGAATAAATCGCACAGATACGCAGTATTTT | CAKVGLAGGINRTDTQYF
TRBJ1-1 | TRBV15 | NA | 14 | NA | TGTGCCACCAGCGGTCGACAGACCGTCACTGAAGCTTTCTTT | CATSGRQTVTEAFF
TRBJ2-3 | TRBV28 | NA | 15 | NA | TGTGCCAGCACTCCGGCAGGGGTGGGCACAGATACGCAGTATTTT | CASTPAGVGTDTQYF
TRBJ2-3 | TRBV11-1 | NA | 14 | NA | TGTGCCAGCAGCCCCCAGCAGGGTGCAGATACGCAGTATTTT | CASSPQQGADTQYF
TRBJ2-7 | TRBV25-1 | NA | 15 | NA | TGTGCCAGCAGTGAGGGCAGGGGCCCTACCTACGAGCAGTACTTC | CASSEGRGPTYEQYF
TRBJ2-7 | TRBV7-8 | NA | 12 | few | TGTGCCAGTGGGGTTCGGGGTAAGGAGCAGTACTTC | CASGVRGKEQYF
TRBJ1-1 | TRBV2 | NA | 14 | NA | TGTGCCAGCAGTGAAGGCGGGGCCTTAGCTGAAGCTTTCTTT | CASSEGGALAEAFF
TRBJ2-3 | TRBV19 | TRBD2 | 16 | NA | TGTGCCAGTAGTGCCCCGGCCAGCGGGAGACCAGATACGCAGTATTTT | CASSAPASGRPDTQYF
TRBJ2-5 | TRBV5-4 | NA | 14 | NA | TGTGCCAGCAGCTTGCCGGGAGAGGCGGAGACCCAGTACTTC | CASSLPGEAETQYF
TRBJ2-1 | TRBV2 | TRBD2 | 14 | once | TGTGCCAGCAGTGAGACTAGCGTGTACAATGAGCAGTTCTTC | CASSETSVYNEQFF
TRBJ1-1 | TRBV12-2 | NA | 16 | NA | TGTGCAAGTCGCCCCCGACCTTTCGACAATAACACTGAAGCTTTCTTT | CASRPRPFDNNTEAFF
TRBJ1-1 | TRBV28 | TRBD1 | 15 | NA | TGTGCCAGCAGTTCTCAACAGGGGGCGGACACTGAAGCTTTCTTT | CASSSQQGADTEAFF
TRBJ1-6 | TRBV10-3 | TRBD1 | 14 | NA | TGTGCCATCAGGCCGGGACAGCCTAATTCACCCCTCCACTTT | CAIRPGQPNSPLHF
TRBJ2-3 | TRBV27 | NA | 15 | NA | TGTGCCAGCAGTTCCCCCCCGGACTGGGCAGATACGCAGTATTTT | CASSSPPDWADTQYF
TRBJ1-1 | TRBV6-6 | NA | 13 | NA | TGTGCCAGCTGGTTGGGGCCGAACACTGAAGCTTTCTTT | CASWLGPNTEAFF
TRBJ2-3 | TRBV28 | TRBD2 | 15 | NA | TGTGCCAGCAGTCCTCCGGGACTAGCAGGTGATACGCAGTATTTT | CASSPPGLAGDTQYF
TRBJ2-1 | TRBV7-9 | TRBD2 | 16 | NA | TGTGCCAGCAGCTCGCCGGGACTAGCGGGTTACAATGAGCAGTTCTTC | CASSSPGLAGYNEQFF
TRBJ1-5 | TRBV19 | NA | 14 | NA | TGTGCCAGTAGTACAACAGGGACGGGCCAGCCCCAGCATTTT | CASSTTGTGQPQHF
TRBJ1-1 | TRBV5-1 | NA | 13 | few | TGCGCCAGCAGCAGGGATGGAGGCACTGAAGCTTTCTTT | CASSRDGGTEAFF
TRBJ2-2 | TRBV2 | TRBD2 | 15 | NA | TGTGCCAGCAGGGCCCAACCGGGGGGCACCGGGGAGCTGTTTTTT | CASRAQPGGTGELFF
TRBJ2-7 | TRBV11-1 | TRBD1 | 15 | NA | TGTGCCAGCAGCCCGACAGGGGGTCCTACCTACGAGCAGTACTTC | CASSPTGGPTYEQYF
TRBJ1-2 | TRBV6-1 | NA | 13 | NA | TGTGCCAGCAGTGTGGGCAGGGCTTATGGCTACACCTTC | CASSVGRAYGYTF
TRBJ2-7 | TRBV2 | NA | 11 | NA | TGTGCCAGCGTGAGAAACTACGAGCAGTACTTC | CASVRNYEQYF
TRBJ2-5 | TRBV5-1 | TRBD1 | 15 | NA | TGCGCCAGCCGACTTAATACAATCAGGGGGGAGACCCAGTACTTC | CASRLNTIRGETQYF
TRBJ2-3 | TRBV6-6 | TRBD2 | 15 | NA | TGTGCCAGCAGTCTGCGGGGGGTGGGTGCAGATACGCAGTATTTT | CASSLRGVGADTQYF
TRBJ2-5 | TRBV7-3 | TRBD2 | 14 | NA | TGTGCCAGCAGCTTAACGGGAGGGTTTGAGACCCAGTACTTC | CASSLTGGFETQYF
TRBJ2-2 | TRBV5-1 | TRBD1 | 18 | once | TGCGCCAGCAGCTTGATGATGGTGGGACAGGGAGAAGTAGGGGAGCTGTTTTTT | CASSLMMVGQGEVGELFF
TRBJ2-1 | TRBV25-1 | NA | 10 | NA | TGTGCCAGCAGGGGGAGTGAGCAGTTCTTC | CASRGSEQFF
TRBJ2-1 | TRBV7-2 | TRBD2 | 14 | NA | TGTGCCAGCAGCTGGGCTAGCGGCTACAATGAGCAGTTCTTC | CASSWASGYNEQFF
TRBJ2-5 | TRBV4-2 | NA | 17 | NA | TGTGCCAGCAGCCAAGATTGGGGACACAGGTTGGGAGAGACCCAGTACTTC | CASSQDWGHRLGETQYF
TRBJ2-1 | TRBV6-5 | TRBD2 | 15 | NA | TGTGCCAGCAGCCAGACCGGGACTAGAGGGAATGAGCAGTTCTTC | CASSQTGTRGNEQFF
TRBJ2-1 | TRBV5-8 | TRBD2 | 17 | NA | TGTGCCAGCAGCCGGGCGGGAGTAGCGATTTTAAACAATGAGCAGTTCTTC | CASSRAGVAILNNEQFF
TRBJ2-3 | TRBV29-1 | TRBD2 | 15 | NA | TGCAGCGTGCCGGGACTAGCGGGTGGAACAGATACGCAGTATTTT | CSVPGLAGGTDTQYF
TRBJ2-1 | TRBV2 | TRBD1 | 15 | NA | TGTGCCAGCAGTGACGACAGGGGAGGATACAATGAGCAGTTCTTC | CASSDDRGGYNEQFF
TRBJ2-7 | TRBV5-4 | NA | 14 | NA | TGTGCCAGCAGCCGTACGGTCGCGACCTACGAGCAGTACTTC | CASSRTVATYEQYF
TRBJ1-1 | TRBV30 | TRBD1 | 14 | NA | TGTGCCTGGAGGAAAAGGGGACAGACCACTGAAGCTTTCTTT | CAWRKRGQTTEAFF
TRBJ1-1 | TRBV7-9 | TRBD1 | 13 | NA | TGTGCCAGCAGCTTTGACAGGGCCACTGAAGCTTTCTTT | CASSFDRATEAFF
TRBJ2-4 | TRBV6-5 | NA | 15 | NA | TGTGCCAGCAGTTACGCGGGACAGTCAGGAAACATTCAGTACTTC | CASSYAGQSGNIQYF
TRBJ1-2 | TRBV5-4 | TRBD1 | 15 | once | TGTGCCAGCAGCTTGGGCAGGGGGCTGGACTATGGCTACACCTTC | CASSLGRGLDYGYTF
TRBJ1-4 | TRBV18 | NA | 15 | NA | TGTGCCAGCTCGAGAAGCCCCTCAACTAATGAAAAACTGTTTTTT | CASSRSPSTNEKLFF